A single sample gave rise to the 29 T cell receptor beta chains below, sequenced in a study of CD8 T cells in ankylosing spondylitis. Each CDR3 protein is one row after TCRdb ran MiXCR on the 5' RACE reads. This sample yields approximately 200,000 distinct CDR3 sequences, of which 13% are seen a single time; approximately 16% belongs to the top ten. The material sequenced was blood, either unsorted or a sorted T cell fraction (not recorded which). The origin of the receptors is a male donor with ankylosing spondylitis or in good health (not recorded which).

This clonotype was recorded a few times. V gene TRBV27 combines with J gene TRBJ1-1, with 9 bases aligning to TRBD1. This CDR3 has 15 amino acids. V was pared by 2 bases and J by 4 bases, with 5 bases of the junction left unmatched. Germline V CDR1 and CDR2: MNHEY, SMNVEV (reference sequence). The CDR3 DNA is TGTGCCAGCAGTTTAAGGGACAGGGTAGGCACTGAAGCTTTCTTT. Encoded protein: CASSLRDRVGTEAFF.

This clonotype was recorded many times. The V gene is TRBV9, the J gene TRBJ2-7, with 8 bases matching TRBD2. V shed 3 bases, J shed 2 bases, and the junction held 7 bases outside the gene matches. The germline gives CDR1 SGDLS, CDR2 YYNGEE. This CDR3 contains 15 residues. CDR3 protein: CASSATPGRAYEQYF. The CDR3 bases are TGTGCCAGCAGCGCTACTCCCGGGAGGGCCTACGAGCAGTACTTC.

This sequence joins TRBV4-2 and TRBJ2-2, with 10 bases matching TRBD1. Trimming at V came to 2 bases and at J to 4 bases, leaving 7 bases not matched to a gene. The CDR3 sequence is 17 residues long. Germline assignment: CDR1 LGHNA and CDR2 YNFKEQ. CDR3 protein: CASSQLFWDRGTGELFF. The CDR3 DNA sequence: TGTGCCAGCAGCCAACTTTTCTGGGACAGGGGCACCGGGGAGCTGTTTTTT.

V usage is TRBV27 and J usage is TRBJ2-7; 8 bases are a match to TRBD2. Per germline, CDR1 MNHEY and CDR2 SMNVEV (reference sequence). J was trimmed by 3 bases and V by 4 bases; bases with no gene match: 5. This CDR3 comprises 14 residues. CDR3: CASSSLAGFYEQYF. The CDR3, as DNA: TGTGCCAGCAGTTCCTTAGCGGGGTTCTACGAGCAGTACTTC.

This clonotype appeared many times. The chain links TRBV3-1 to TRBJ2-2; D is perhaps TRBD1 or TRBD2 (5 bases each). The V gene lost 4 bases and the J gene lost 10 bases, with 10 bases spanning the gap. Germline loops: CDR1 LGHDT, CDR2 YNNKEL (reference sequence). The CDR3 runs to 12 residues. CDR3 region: CASSPSGPELFF. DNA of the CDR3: TGTGCCAGCAGCCCCTCGGGACCGGAGCTGTTTTTT.

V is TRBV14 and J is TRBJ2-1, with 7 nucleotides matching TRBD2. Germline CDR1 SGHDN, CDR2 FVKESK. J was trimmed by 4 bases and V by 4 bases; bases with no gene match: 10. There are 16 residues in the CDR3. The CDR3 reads CASSPPFGSGYNEQFF. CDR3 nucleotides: TGTGCCAGCAGCCCCCCATTCGGTAGCGGGTACAATGAGCAGTTCTTC.

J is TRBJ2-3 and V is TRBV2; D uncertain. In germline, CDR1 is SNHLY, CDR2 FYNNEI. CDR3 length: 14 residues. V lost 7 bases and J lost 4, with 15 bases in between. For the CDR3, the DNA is TGTGCCAGCAATGGTCTTGAAGATGCAGATACGCAGTATTTT. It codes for CASNGLEDADTQYF.

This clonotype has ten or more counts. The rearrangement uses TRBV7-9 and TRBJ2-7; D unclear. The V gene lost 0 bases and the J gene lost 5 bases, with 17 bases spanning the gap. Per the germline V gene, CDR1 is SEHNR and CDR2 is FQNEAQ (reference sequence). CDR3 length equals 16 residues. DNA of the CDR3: TGTGCCAGCAGCTTAGCTGTGGGCCAGCTCCTCCACGAGCAGTACTTC. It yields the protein CASSLAVGQLLHEQYF.

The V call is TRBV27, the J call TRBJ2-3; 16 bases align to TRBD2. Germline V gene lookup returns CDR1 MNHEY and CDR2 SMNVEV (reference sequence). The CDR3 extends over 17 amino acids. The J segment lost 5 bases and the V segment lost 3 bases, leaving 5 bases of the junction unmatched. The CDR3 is CASSFGTSGRAGDTQYF. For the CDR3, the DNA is TGTGCCAGCAGTTTCGGGACTAGCGGGAGGGCCGGAGATACGCAGTATTTT.

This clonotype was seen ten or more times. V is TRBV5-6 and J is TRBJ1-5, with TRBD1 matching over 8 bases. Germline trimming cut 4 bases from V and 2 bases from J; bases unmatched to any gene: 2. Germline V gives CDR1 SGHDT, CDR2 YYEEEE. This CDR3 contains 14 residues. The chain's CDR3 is CASSPGQGNQPQHF. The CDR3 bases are TGTGCCAGCAGCCCGGGACAGGGCAATCAGCCCCAGCATTTT.

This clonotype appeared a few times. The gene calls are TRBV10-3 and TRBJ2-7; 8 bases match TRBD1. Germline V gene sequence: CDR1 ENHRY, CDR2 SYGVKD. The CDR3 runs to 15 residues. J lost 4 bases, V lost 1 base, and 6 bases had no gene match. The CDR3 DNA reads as TGTGCCATCAGTGAGTTGGCAGGGGGCTTGTACGAGCAGTACTTC. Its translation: CAISELAGGLYEQYF.

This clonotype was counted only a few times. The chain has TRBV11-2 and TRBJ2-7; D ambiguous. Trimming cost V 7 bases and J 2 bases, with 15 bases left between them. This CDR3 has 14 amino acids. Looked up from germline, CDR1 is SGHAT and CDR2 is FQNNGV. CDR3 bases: TGTGCCAGCACTCCAGACACCGCCCCCTACGAGCAGTACTTC. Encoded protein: CASTPDTAPYEQYF.

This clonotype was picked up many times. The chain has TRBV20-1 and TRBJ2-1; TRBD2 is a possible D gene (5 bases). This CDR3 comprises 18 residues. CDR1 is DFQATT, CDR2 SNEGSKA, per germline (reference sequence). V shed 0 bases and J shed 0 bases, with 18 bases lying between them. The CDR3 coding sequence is TGCAGTGCTAGAGATTCTGGCCCACTCACTAGCTCCTACAATGAGCAGTTCTTC. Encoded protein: CSARDSGPLTSSYNEQFF.

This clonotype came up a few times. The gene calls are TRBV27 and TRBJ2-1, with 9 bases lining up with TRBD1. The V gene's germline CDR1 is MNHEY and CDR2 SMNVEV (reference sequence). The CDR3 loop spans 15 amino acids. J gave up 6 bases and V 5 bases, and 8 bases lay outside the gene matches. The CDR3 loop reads CASSGTPTGGNEQFF. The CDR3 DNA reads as TGTGCCAGCAGTGGAACCCCGACAGGGGGCAATGAGCAGTTCTTC.

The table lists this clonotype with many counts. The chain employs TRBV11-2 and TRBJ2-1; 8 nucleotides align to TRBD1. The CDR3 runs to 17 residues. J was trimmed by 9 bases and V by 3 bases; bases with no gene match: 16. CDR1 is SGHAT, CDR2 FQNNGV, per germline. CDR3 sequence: CASSFSSYGTGLSEQFF. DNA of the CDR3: TGTGCCAGCAGCTTCTCTTCTTATGGGACAGGTCTAAGTGAGCAGTTCTTC.

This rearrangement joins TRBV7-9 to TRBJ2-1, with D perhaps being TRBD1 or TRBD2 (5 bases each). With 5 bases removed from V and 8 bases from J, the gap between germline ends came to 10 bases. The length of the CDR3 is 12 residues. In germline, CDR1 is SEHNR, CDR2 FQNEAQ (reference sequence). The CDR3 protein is CASSGTEDEQFF. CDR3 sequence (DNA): TGTGCCAGCAGCGGGACCGAGGATGAGCAGTTCTTC.

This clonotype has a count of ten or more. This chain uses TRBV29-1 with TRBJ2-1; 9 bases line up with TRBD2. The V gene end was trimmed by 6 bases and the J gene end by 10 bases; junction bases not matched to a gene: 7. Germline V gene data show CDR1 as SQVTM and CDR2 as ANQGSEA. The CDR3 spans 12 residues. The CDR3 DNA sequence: TGCAGCGTCCGCGGGGGGGCAGGGGAGCAGTTCTTC. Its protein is CSVRGGAGEQFF.

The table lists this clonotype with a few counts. CDR3 in DNA: TGTGCCAGCAGCCAAGGGGCCTCCTTGGTAGACGATGGCAATGAGCAGTTCTTC. Translated, it gives CASSQGASLVDDGNEQFF. V gene TRBV12-3 or TRBV12-4 combines with J gene TRBJ2-1, with D perhaps TRBD1 (5 bases). V lost 6 bases and J lost 6, with 27 bases in between. The CDR3 totals 18 residues.

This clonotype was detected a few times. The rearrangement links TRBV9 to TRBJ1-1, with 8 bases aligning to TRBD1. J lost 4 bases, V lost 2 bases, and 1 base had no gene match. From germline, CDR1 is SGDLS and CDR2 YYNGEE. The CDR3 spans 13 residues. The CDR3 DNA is TGTGCCAGCAGCGTTGGGACAGGCACTGAAGCTTTCTTT. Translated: CASSVGTGTEAFF.

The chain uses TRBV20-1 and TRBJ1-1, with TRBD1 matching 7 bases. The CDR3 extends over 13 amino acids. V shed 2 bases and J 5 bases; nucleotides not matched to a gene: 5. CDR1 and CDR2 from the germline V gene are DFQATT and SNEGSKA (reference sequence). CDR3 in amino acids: CSARLDRETEAFF. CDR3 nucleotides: TGCAGTGCTAGACTAGACAGGGAAACTGAAGCTTTCTTT.

CDR3 bases: TGTGCCAGCAGTAACCCCGATTCACCCCTCCACTTT. Translated, it gives CASSNPDSPLHF. The genes are TRBV6-5 and TRBJ1-6; D is ambiguous. Per germline, CDR1 MNHEY and CDR2 SVGAGI. The CDR3 is 12 amino acids. The ends were cut back, 5 bases at V and 8 bases at J, with 7 bases in the middle.

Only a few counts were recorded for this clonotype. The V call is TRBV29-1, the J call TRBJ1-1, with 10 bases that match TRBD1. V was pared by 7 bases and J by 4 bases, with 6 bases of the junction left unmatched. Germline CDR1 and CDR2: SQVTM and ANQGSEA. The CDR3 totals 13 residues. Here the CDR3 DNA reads TGCAGCGCTTACGACAGGGGGCTCACTGAAGCTTTCTTT. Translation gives CSAYDRGLTEAFF. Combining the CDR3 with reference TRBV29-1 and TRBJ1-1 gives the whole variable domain SAVISQKPSRDICQRGTSLTIQCQVDSQVTMMFWYRQQPGQSLTLIATANQGSEATYESGFVIDKFPISRPNLTFSTLTVSNMSPEDSSIYLCSAYDRGLTEAFFGQGTRLTVV.

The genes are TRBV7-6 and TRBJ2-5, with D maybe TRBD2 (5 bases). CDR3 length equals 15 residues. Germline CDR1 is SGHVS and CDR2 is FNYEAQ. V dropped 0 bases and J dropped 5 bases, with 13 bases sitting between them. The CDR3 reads CASSLAGVVGETQYF. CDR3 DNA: TGTGCCAGCAGCTTAGCGGGAGTAGTTGGGGAGACCCAGTACTTC.

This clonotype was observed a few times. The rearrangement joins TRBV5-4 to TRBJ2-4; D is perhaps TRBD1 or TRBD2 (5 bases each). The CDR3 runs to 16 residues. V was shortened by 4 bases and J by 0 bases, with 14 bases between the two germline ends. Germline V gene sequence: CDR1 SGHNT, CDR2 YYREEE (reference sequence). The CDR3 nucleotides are TGTGCCAGCAGCGGGGGACGAGACTTAGCCAAAAACATTCAGTACTTC. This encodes CASSGGRDLAKNIQYF. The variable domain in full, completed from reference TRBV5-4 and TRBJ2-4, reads ETGVTQSPTHLIKTRGQQVTLRCSSQSGHNTVSWYQQALGQGPQFIFQYYREEENGRGNFPPRFSGLQFPNYSSELNVNALELDDSALYLCASSGGRDLAKNIQYFGAGTRLSVL.

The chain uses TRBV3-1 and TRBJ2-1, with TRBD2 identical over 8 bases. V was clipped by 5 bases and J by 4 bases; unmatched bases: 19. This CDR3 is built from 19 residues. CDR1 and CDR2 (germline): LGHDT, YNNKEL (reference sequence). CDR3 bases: TGTGCCAGCAGCTACAAAATTCTGTCCGCGGGAGGTCTTTACAATGAGCAGTTCTTC. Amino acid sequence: CASSYKILSAGGLYNEQFF.

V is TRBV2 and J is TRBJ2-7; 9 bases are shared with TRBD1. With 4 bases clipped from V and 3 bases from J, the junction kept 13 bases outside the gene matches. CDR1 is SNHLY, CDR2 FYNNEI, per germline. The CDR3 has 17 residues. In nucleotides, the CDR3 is TGTGCCAGCAGTGGGCAATACCGGGACAGGGTCTTCTACGAGCAGTACTTC. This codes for CASSGQYRDRVFYEQYF.

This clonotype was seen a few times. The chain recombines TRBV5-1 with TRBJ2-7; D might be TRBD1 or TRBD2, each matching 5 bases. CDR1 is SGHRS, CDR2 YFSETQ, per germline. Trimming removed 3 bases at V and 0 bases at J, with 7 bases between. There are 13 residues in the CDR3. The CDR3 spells CASSWDLSYEQYF. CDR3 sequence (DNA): TGCGCCAGCAGCTGGGACCTCTCCTACGAGCAGTACTTC.

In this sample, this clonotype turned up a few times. CDR3 sequence reads: CSVEGSGTGIDSGANVLTF. DNA of the CDR3: TGCAGCGTTGAGGGTAGCGGGACAGGGATAGACTCTGGGGCCAACGTCCTGACTTTC. The V gene is TRBV29-1, the J gene TRBJ2-6; possibly TRBD1 for D (9 bases). Trimming stripped 3 bases from V and 0 bases from J, with 21 bases between. CDR1 SQVTM and CDR2 ANQGSEA come from the germline V gene. CDR3 length: 19 residues. Full variable domain (rest looked up from reference TRBV29-1 and TRBJ2-6): SAVISQKPSRDICQRGTSLTIQCQVDSQVTMMFWYRQQPGQSLTLIATANQGSEATYESGFVIDKFPISRPNLTFSTLTVSNMSPEDSSIYLCSVEGSGTGIDSGANVLTFGAGSRLTVL.

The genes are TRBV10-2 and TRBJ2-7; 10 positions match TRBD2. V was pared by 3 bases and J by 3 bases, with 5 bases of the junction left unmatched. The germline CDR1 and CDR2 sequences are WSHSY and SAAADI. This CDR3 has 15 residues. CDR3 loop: CASSDASGSLYEQYF. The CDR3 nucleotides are TGCGCCAGCAGTGATGCTAGCGGGAGCCTCTACGAGCAGTACTTC.